The 16 T cell receptor beta chains given below trace back to one sample, sequenced in a study of cytomegalovirus exposure and HLA in healthy donors. Repertoires were generated with immunoSEQ multiplex PCR, while TCRdb's copy carries only in-frame clones and drops some. This sample has about 140,000 clones, with approximately 84% found just once. The specimen was PBMCs. These receptors originate from a man under 40 in good health and CMV-seropositive.

The sample holds one count of this clone. The chain joins TRBV15 to TRBJ1-5, with 8 positions matching TRBD1. The CDR3 consists of 15 residues. Unmatched junction bases numbered 9, after V lost 4 bases and J lost 7 bases. The germline gives CDR1 LNHNV, CDR2 YYDKDF (reference sequence). The CDR3 DNA sequence: TGTGCCACCAGCACAGACAGGGGCACTGGGCAGCCCCAGCATTTT. Protein: CATSTDRGTGQPQHF. The full variable domain, completed using reference TRBV15 and TRBJ1-5, is DAMVIQNPRYQVTQFGKPVTLSCSQTLNHNVMYWYQQKSSQAPKLLFHYYDKDFNNEADTPDNFQSRRPNTSFCFLDIRSPGLGDTAMYLCATSTDRGTGQPQHFGDGTRLSIL.

The CDR3 DNA reads TGCAGCGCTCCCGGCCCGACAGGGGGGACCAAAAACATTCAGTACTTC. Translating gives CSAPGPTGGTKNIQYF. This chain uses TRBV29-1 with TRBJ2-4; 9 nucleotides match TRBD1. V lost 7 bases, J lost 2 bases, and 12 bases stayed unmatched. The germline CDR1 and CDR2 sequences are SQVTM and ANQGSEA. The CDR3 is 16 residues long.

CDR3 nucleotide sequence: TGTGCCACCAGACAGGGGTACATGAACACTGAAGCTTTCTTT. The encoded protein is CATRQGYMNTEAFF. The rearrangement joins TRBV6-1 to TRBJ1-1; TRBD1 matches at 8 bases. This CDR3 region has 14 residues. Germline CDR1 MNHNS, CDR2 SASEGT. Losses at the gene ends were 10 bases for V and 0 bases for J; bases not matched to a gene: 7.

The chain combines TRBV9 with TRBJ2-7; 7 bases fit TRBD1. The CDR3 has 15 amino acids. The germline V gene has CDR1 SGDLS and CDR2 YYNGEE. V lost 2 bases, J lost 2 bases, and 7 bases stayed unmatched. The CDR3 region is CASSVEPGTAYEQYF. The CDR3 DNA reads as TGTGCCAGCAGCGTGGAACCTGGGACAGCCTACGAGCAGTACTTC. The whole variable domain, filled in from reference TRBV9 and TRBJ2-7, reads DSGVTQTPKHLITATGQRVTLRCSPRSGDLSVYWYQQSLDQGLQFLIQYYNGEERAKGNILERFSAQQFPDLHSELNLSSLELGDSALYFCASSVEPGTAYEQYFGPGTRLTVT.

This clone was observed once. DNA of the CDR3: TGCGCCAGCAGCTTGGGTGTGGGGCCTGAAGCTTTCTTT. This gives the protein CASSLGVGPEAFF. The rearrangement links TRBV5-1 to TRBJ1-1; D perhaps matches TRBD1 (5 bases). V was trimmed by 0 bases and J by 6 bases, leaving 9 bases between them. The germline CDR1 and CDR2 sequences are SGHRS and YFSETQ. This CDR3 has 13 residues. Filled out from reference TRBV5-1 and TRBJ1-1, the complete variable domain reads KAGVTQTPRYLIKTRGQQVTLSCSPISGHRSVSWYQQTPGQGLQFLFEYFSETQRNKGNFPGRFSGRQFSNSRSEMNVSTLELGDSALYLCASSLGVGPEAFFGQGTRLTVV.

This chain links TRBV14 with TRBJ1-2, with D possibly being TRBD1 (5 bases). V dropped 7 bases and J dropped 2 bases, with 11 bases sitting between them. The CDR3 extends over 13 amino acids. The germline CDR1 and CDR2 sequences are SGHDN and FVKESK. CDR3: CASTAGINYGYTF. In nucleotides, the CDR3 is TGTGCCAGCACGGCAGGGATAAACTATGGCTACACCTTC.

The chain joins TRBV15 to TRBJ1-1; 12 bases are shared with TRBD1. CDR1 is LNHNV and CDR2 is YYDKDF in the germline V gene (reference sequence). The CDR3 consists of 17 residues. Trimming took 0 bases from V and 3 from J; bases not matched to a gene: 5. The chain's CDR3 is CATSRDAGTGGHTEAFF. DNA for the CDR3: TGTGCCACCAGCAGAGATGCTGGGACAGGGGGCCACACTGAAGCTTTCTTT.

V and J are TRBV5-1 and TRBJ2-1; 9 nucleotides line up with TRBD2. Germline V gene lookup returns CDR1 SGHRS and CDR2 YFSETQ. The V segment lost 0 bases and the J segment 5 bases; nucleotides outside the gene matches: 6. The CDR3 sequence is 16 residues long. The CDR3 is CASSLAGLAPNNEQFF. The DNA of the CDR3 is TGCGCCAGCAGCTTGGCAGGACTAGCGCCAAACAATGAGCAGTTCTTC.

The rearrangement links TRBV9 to TRBJ2-6, with 8 bases aligning to TRBD1. Germline CDR1 SGDLS, CDR2 YYNGEE. J lost 0 bases, V lost 0 bases, and 5 bases had no gene match. The CDR3 sequence is 18 residues long. CDR3 sequence reads: CASSVVGQGFSGANVLTF. CDR3 in DNA: TGTGCCAGCAGCGTAGTTGGACAGGGCTTCTCTGGGGCCAACGTCCTGACTTTC.

V gene TRBV2 combines with J gene TRBJ2-4; D perhaps matches TRBD1 (5 bases). This CDR3 comprises 15 residues. Trimming cost V 7 bases and J 0 bases, with 13 bases left between them. Germline V gives CDR1 SNHLY, CDR2 FYNNEI. CDR3 sequence (DNA): TGTGCCAGCATCAGGGAAGCCGTAGCCAAAAACATTCAGTACTTC. This encodes CASIREAVAKNIQYF. Full variable domain (remainder filled in from reference TRBV2 and TRBJ2-4): EPEVTQTPSHQVTQMGQEVILRCVPISNHLYFYWYRQILGQKVEFLVSFYNNEISEKSEIFDDQFSVERPDGSNFTLKIRSTKLEDSAMYFCASIREAVAKNIQYFGAGTRLSVL.

The V call is TRBV29-1, the J call TRBJ2-1, with 7 bases identical to TRBD1. V shed 0 bases and J 6 bases; nucleotides not matched to a gene: 8. CDR3 length: 15 amino acids. CDR1 SQVTM and CDR2 ANQGSEA come from the germline V gene. The CDR3 loop reads CSVEEVRGLSNEQFF. DNA for the CDR3: TGCAGCGTTGAAGAAGTAAGGGGGCTTTCCAATGAGCAGTTCTTC.

This clone was counted a single time. The CDR3 loop is CASSFGQKNEKLFF. CDR3 DNA sequence: TGCGCCAGCAGCTTTGGACAGAAAAATGAAAAACTGTTTTTT. V gene TRBV5-1 combines with J gene TRBJ1-4; a weak D match, TRBD1 (6 bases). The V gene's germline CDR1 is SGHRS and CDR2 YFSETQ. Trimming took off 2 bases at V and 5 bases at J, with 10 bases between the two ends. CDR3 length: 14 amino acids.

J is TRBJ1-6 and V is TRBV7-9; weak D call: TRBD1 (6 bases). The V gene's germline CDR1 is SEHNR and CDR2 FQNEAQ (reference sequence). The CDR3 is 14 residues long. The ends were cut back, 1 base at V and 11 bases at J, with 12 bases in the middle. The CDR3 region is CASSLGQGMAPLHF. DNA for the CDR3: TGTGCCAGCAGCTTAGGGCAGGGGATGGCACCCCTCCACTTT.

The DNA for the CDR3 is TGTGCCAGCAGCTTGCCTAGCGGGGACGGGGAGCAGTTCTTC. The encoded protein is CASSLPSGDGEQFF. The V gene is TRBV5-4, the J gene TRBJ2-1; 9 bases match TRBD2. V was clipped by 1 base and J by 10 bases; unmatched bases: 6. This CDR3 has 14 residues. Germline V gives CDR1 SGHNT, CDR2 YYREEE (reference sequence).

The chain carries TRBV27 and TRBJ2-1; 12 bases line up with TRBD2. V shed 5 bases and J 4 bases; nucleotides not matched to a gene: 9. Germline CDR1 reads MNHEY; CDR2 reads SMNVEV (reference sequence). CDR3 length: 17 amino acids. The CDR3 nucleotides read TGTGCCAGCAGTCACCGACTAGCGGGAGCGTATTACAATGAGCAGTTCTTC. This encodes CASSHRLAGAYYNEQFF.

This clone is a singleton in its sample. In DNA, the CDR3 is TGTGCCAGCAGTATAGGGGGCGCCGATTTGTATGGCTACACCTTC. This codes for CASSIGGADLYGYTF. The chain has TRBV27 and TRBJ1-2; 7 bases map to TRBD1. The CDR3 is 15 amino acids. Germline-derived CDR1 and CDR2 are MNHEY and SMNVEV (reference sequence). The J segment lost 5 bases and the V segment lost 5 bases, leaving 11 bases of the junction unmatched.